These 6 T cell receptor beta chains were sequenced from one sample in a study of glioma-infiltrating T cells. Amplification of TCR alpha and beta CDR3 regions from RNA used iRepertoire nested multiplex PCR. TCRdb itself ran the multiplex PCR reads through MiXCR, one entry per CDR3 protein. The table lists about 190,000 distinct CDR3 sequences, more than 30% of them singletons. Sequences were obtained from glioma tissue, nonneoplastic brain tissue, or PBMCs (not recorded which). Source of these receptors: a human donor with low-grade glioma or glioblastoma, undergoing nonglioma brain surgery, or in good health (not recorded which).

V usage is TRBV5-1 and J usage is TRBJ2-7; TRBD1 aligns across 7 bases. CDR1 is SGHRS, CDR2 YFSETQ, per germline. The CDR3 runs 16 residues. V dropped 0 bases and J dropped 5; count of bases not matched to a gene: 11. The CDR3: CASSLEGAPGQNEQYF. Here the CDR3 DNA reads TGCGCCAGCAGCTTGGAGGGCGCTCCGGGACAGAACGAGCAGTACTTC.

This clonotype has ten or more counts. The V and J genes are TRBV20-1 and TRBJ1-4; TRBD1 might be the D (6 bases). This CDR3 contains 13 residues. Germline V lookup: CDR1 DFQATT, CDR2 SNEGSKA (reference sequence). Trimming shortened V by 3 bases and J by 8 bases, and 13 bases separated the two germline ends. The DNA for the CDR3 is TGCAGTGCTAGGGACAGTTTAGGAGAAAAACTGTTTTTT. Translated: CSARDSLGEKLFF.

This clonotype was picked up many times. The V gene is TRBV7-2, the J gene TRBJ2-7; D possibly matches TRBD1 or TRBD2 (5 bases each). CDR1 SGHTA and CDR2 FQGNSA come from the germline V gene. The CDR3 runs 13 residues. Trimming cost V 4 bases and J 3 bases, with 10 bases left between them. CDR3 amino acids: CASSSSGGYEQYF. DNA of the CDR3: TGTGCCAGCAGCTCCAGTGGGGGCTACGAGCAGTACTTC.

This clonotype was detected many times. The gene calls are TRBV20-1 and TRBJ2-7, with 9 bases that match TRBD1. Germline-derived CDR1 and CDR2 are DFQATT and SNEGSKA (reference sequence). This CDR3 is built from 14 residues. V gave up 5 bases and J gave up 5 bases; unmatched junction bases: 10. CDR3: CSAGTGTGTHEQYF. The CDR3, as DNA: TGCAGTGCTGGAACCGGGACAGGGACTCACGAGCAGTACTTC.

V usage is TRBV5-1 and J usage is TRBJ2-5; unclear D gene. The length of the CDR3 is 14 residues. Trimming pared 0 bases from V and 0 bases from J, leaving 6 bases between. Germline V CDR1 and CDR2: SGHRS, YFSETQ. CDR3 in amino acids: CASSLGQDQETQYF. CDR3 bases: TGCGCCAGCAGCTTGGGGCAGGACCAAGAGACCCAGTACTTC.

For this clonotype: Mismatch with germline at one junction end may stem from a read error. The CDR3 sequence: CSVEEPPGAGEALF. CDR3 in DNA: TGCAGCGTTGAAGAGCCCCCAGGGGCGGGTGAAGCTTTATTT. The chain links TRBV29-1 to TRBJ1-1, with a possible D match to TRBD1 (6 bases). Germline V gene lookup returns CDR1 SQVTM and CDR2 ANQGSEA. CDR3 length: 14 residues.